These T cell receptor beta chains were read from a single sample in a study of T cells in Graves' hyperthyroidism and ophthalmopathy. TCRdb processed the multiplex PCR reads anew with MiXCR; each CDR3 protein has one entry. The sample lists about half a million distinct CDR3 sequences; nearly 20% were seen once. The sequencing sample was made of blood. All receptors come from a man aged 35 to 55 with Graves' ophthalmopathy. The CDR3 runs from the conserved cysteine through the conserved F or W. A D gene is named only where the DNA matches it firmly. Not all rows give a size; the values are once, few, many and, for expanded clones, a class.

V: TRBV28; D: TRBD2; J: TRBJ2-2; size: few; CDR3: CASSPLAGTGELFF; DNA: TGTGCCAGCAGTCCTTTAGCGGGAACCGGGGAGCTGTTTTTT
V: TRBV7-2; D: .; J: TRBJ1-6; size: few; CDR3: CASSLAGDSPLHF; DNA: TGTGCCAGCAGCTTAGCAGGTGATTCACCCCTCCACTTT
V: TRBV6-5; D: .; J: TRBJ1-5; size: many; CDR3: CASPGPNLNQPQHF; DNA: TGTGCCAGCCCTGGACCGAACCTCAATCAGCCCCAGCATTTT
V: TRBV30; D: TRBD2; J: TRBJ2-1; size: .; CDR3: CAWSVRLAGGIEQFF; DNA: TGTGCCTGGAGTGTAAGACTAGCGGGGGGGATTGAGCAGTTCTTC
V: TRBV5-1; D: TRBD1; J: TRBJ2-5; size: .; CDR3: CASGSGTGLKSQYF; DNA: TGCGCCAGCGGCTCCGGGACAGGCCTGAAGTCCCAGTACTTC
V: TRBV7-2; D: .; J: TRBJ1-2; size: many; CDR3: CASSAGRQTYGYTF; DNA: TGTGCCAGCAGCGCAGGCCGACAGACCTATGGCTACACCTTC
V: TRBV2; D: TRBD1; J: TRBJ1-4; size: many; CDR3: CASSEHRGNEKLFF; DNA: TGTGCCAGCAGTGAACACAGGGGGAATGAAAAACTGTTTTTT
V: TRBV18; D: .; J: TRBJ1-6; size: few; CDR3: CASSPKVPNSPLHF; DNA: TGTGCCAGCTCACCTAAGGTTCCGAATTCACCCCTCCACTTT
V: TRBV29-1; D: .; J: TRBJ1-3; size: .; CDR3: CSVEETSGNTIYF; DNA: TGCAGCGTTGAAGAAACCTCTGGAAACACCATATATTTT
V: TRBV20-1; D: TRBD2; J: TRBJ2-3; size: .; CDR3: CSARDRSGGADTQYF; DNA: TGCAGTGCTAGAGATAGAAGCGGGGGGGCTGATACGCAGTATTTT
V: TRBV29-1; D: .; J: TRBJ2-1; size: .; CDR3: CSVEGGCNEQFF; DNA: TGCAGCGTTGAGGGGGGCTGCAATGAGCAGTTCTTC